The 2 T cell receptor beta chains presented below share a single source sample, sequenced in a study of spatial heterogeneity in lung cancer. Regarding the study as a whole: How many expanded intratumoral alpha and beta TCRs were present tracked the tumor mutation count, which was a count of nonsynonymous mutations.

What these receptors recognize is not known. MiXCR, applied by TCRdb to the 5' RACE reads, yields one record per CDR3 protein. The data contain about 130 distinct CDR3 sequences, roughly 95% of them singletons. Time point here: sample taken at primary tumor resection. This specimen was lung tumor tissue, taken at surgery. Receptors originate from a male donor with early-stage non-small cell lung cancer.

Of note for this clonotype: This beta chain is an unintended read in a library built for alpha chains; its size means little. This chain links TRBV6-5 with TRBJ1-2; 9 nucleotides match TRBD1. The CDR3 totals 14 residues. V shed 5 bases, J shed 8 bases, and the junction held 9 bases outside the gene matches. Germline CDR1 MNHEY, CDR2 SVGAGI. DNA of the CDR3: TGTGCCAGCAGTGAGCTAGGGACAGGGAGAGGCTACACCTTC. It specifies CASSELGTGRGYTF.

As for this clonotype: This beta chain is a stray read from a library made for alpha chains; its abundance is not meaningful. The chain uses TRBV6-5 and TRBJ1-1, with 7 bases aligning to TRBD1. Trimming removed 6 bases from V and 5 bases from J; junction bases left unmatched: 9. This CDR3 spans 14 amino acids. Germline loops: CDR1 MNHEY, CDR2 SVGAGI. This CDR3 reads CASSLQGRWTEAFF. The CDR3 DNA reads TGTGCCAGCAGCTTACAGGGGCGGTGGACTGAAGCTTTCTTT.